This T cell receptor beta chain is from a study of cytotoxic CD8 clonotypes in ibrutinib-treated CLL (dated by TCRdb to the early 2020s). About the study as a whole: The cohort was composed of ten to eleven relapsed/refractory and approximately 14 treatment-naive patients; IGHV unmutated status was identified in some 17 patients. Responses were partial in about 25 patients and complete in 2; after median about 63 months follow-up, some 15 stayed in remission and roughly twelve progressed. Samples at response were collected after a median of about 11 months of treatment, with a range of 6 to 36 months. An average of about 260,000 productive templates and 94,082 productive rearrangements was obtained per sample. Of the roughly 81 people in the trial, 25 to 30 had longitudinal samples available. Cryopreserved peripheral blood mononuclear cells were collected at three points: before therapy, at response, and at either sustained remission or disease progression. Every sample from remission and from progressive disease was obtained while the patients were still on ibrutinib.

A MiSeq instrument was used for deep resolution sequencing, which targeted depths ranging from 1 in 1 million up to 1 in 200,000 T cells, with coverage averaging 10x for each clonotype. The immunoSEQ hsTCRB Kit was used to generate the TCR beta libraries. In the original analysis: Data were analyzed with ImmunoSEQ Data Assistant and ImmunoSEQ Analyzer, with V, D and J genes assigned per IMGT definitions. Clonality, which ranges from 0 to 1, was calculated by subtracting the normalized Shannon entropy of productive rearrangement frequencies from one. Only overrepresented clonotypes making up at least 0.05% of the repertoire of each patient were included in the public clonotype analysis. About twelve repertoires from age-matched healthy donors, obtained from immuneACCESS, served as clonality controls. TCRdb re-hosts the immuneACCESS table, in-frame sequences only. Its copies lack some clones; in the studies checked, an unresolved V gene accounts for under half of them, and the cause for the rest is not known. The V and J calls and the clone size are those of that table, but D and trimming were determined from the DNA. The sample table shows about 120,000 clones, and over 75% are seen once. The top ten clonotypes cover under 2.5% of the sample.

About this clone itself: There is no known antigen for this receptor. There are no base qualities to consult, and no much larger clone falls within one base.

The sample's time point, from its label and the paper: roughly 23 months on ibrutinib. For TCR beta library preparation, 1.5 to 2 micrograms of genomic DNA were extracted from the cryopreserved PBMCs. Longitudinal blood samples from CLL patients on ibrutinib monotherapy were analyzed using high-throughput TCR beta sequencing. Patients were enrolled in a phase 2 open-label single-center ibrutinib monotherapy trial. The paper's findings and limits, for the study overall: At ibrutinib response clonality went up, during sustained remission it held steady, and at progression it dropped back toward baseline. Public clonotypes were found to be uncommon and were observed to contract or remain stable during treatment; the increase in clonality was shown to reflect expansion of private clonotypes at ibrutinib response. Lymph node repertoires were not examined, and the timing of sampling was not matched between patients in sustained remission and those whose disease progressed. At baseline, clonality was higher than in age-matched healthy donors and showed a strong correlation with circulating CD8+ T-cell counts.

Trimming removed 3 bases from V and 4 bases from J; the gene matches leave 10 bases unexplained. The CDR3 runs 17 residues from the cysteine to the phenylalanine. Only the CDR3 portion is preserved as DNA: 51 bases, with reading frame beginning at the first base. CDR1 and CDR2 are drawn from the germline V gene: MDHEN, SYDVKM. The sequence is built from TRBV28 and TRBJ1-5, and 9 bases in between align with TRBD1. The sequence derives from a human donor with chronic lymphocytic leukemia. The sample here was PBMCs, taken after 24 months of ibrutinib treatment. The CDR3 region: CASSFLMGTGRNQPQHF. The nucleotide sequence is TGTGCCAGCAGTTTCCTAATGGGGACAGGGAGGAATCAGCCCCAGCATTTT.